The 15 T cell receptor beta chains listed next were all sequenced from one sample in a study of blood T cells in healthy people across ages. The second PCR ran about 6 to 11 cycles with a sample-barcoded 5' primer and J-beta primers. Each CDR3 protein is one row after TCRdb ran MiXCR on the 5' RACE reads. The table lists about 640,000 distinct CDR3 sequences, 25% to 35% of them singletons. The sequencing sample was made of blood. The receptors stem from a woman older than 75 in good health.

This clonotype was recorded many times. The chain recombines TRBV7-2 with TRBJ2-7; a weak D match, TRBD2 (5 bases). Trimming pared 4 bases from V and 5 bases from J, leaving 9 bases between. The CDR3 has 12 residues. Per germline, CDR1 SGHTA and CDR2 FQGNSA. The CDR3 region has the DNA TGTGCCAGCAGCTCCTTGAGGGACGAGCAGTACTTC. As protein: CASSSLRDEQYF.

This clonotype showed up just a few times. A read error may explain this, as a much larger clone is one base away. The rearrangement uses TRBV29-1 and TRBJ2-7; D is perhaps TRBD1 (7 bases). Germline loops: CDR1 SQVTM, CDR2 ANQGSEA. V was shortened by 4 bases and J by 2 bases, with 12 bases between the two germline ends. This CDR3 is built from 13 residues. CDR3 sequence (DNA): TGCAGCGTTGGGAGGGACAGCCCCTACGAGCAGTACTTC. This gives the protein CSVGRDSPYEQYF.

In the case of this clonotype: With a much larger clone just one base away, this may be a read error. V gene TRBV25-1 combines with J gene TRBJ2-5, with TRBD1 matching over 11 bases. The J call may not be correct, given that the DNA end is closer to TRBJ2-7. Germline CDR1 reads MGHDK; CDR2 reads SYGVNS. CDR3 size: 15 residues. The CDR3 loop reads CASSGDRGWSHEQYF. The CDR3 region has the DNA TGTGCCAGCAGTGGGGACAGGGGGTGGTCCCACGAGCAGTACTTC.

This clonotype was counted a few times. The V call is TRBV20-1, the J call TRBJ2-7, with 8 positions matching TRBD1. There are 14 residues in the CDR3. Per germline, CDR1 DFQATT and CDR2 SNEGSKA (reference sequence). V trimming: 0 bases; J trimming: 7 bases; junction bases outside the gene matches: 8. In nucleotides, the CDR3 is TGCAGTGCTAGAGACCGACAGGGGTTCAATGAGCAGTACTTC. It encodes CSARDRQGFNEQYF.

This clonotype has a count of ten or more. The V gene is TRBV20-1, the J gene TRBJ2-3; unclear D gene. V gave up 6 bases and J gave up 4 bases, with 14 bases separating them. Germline V gene sequence: CDR1 DFQATT, CDR2 SNEGSKA (reference sequence). The CDR3 extends over 13 amino acids. The CDR3 region has the DNA TGCAGTGCCGGAGAGGATGGTGCAGATACGCAGTATTTT. Translating gives CSAGEDGADTQYF.

This clonotype has a handful of counts. The rearrangement uses TRBV20-1 and TRBJ1-5, with D perhaps matching TRBD1 (6 bases). Per the germline V gene, CDR1 is DFQATT and CDR2 is SNEGSKA (reference sequence). Trimming shortened V by 5 bases and J by 0 bases, and 11 bases separated the two germline ends. The CDR3 covers 14 residues. CDR3: CSAQRGVSNQPQHF. DNA for the CDR3: TGCAGTGCTCAAAGGGGGGTTAGCAATCAGCCCCAGCATTTT.

This clonotype showed up just a few times. The genes are TRBV6-5 and TRBJ2-5; 7 nucleotides agree with TRBD1. Germline V gene sequence: CDR1 MNHEY, CDR2 SVGAGI. J gave up 6 bases and V 0 bases, and 1 base lay outside the gene matches. The length of the CDR3 is 13 residues. CDR3 coding DNA: TGTGCCAGCAGTTACTCGACAGGGCAGACCCAGTACTTC. This sequence encodes CASSYSTGQTQYF.

With respect to this clonotype: A much larger clone is a single base away; this may be a read error. The chain uses TRBV4-2 and TRBJ2-1; the match to TRBD2 covers 8 bases. Near its end, the DNA agrees better with TRBJ2-7, so the J call may be wrong. This CDR3 comprises 20 residues. Germline CDR1 and CDR2: LGHNA and YNFKEQ. In DNA form, the CDR3 reads TGTGCCAGCAGCCAAGACGGAGGGGTAGCGGGGCCTTCAACCTACAATGAGCAGTACTTC. It is translated as CASSQDGGVAGPSTYNEQYF.

This clonotype was picked up many times. V is TRBV7-2 and J is TRBJ1-2; TRBD1 matches at 7 bases. Looked up from germline, CDR1 is SGHTA and CDR2 is FQGNSA. CDR3 length: 13 amino acids. V was pared by 6 bases and J by 1 base, with 2 bases of the junction left unmatched. In DNA form, the CDR3 reads TGTGCCAGCAGATGGGACAGTAACTATGGCTACACCTTC. Translating it yields CASRWDSNYGYTF. Supplemented by reference TRBV7-2 and TRBJ1-2, the full variable domain reads GAGVSQSPSNKVTEKGKDVELRCDPISGHTALYWYRQSLGQGLEFLIYFQGNSAPDKSGLPSDRFSAERTGGSVSTLTIQRTQQEDSAVYLCASRWDSNYGYTFGSGTRLTVV.

A few counts support this clonotype. A much larger clone differs from this one at a single base, so this may be a read error. V usage is TRBV5-1 and J usage is TRBJ2-6, with a possible D match to TRBD1 (6 bases). CDR3 length: 17 residues. Between the trimmed V and J ends, which lost 4 bases and 0 bases, there was a span of 14 bases. Germline V gives CDR1 SGHRS, CDR2 YFSETQ. CDR3 loop: CASSPTGRSSGANVLTF. Written as DNA, the CDR3 is TGCGCCAGCAGCCCGACAGGCAGGTCCTCTGGGGCCAACGTCCTGACTTTC.

Details on this clonotype: This may be a read error, as it is one base from a much larger clone. The chain links TRBV6-5 to TRBJ2-3; 7 bases match TRBD2. Germline assignment: CDR1 MNHEY and CDR2 SVGAGI. The ends lost 6 bases at V and 1 base at J; junction bases unmatched: 4. The CDR3 length is 14 residues. The CDR3: CASRSGARTDTQYF. The CDR3 coding sequence is TGTGCCAGCAGGAGCGGGGCGCGCACAGATACGCAGTATTTT.

This clonotype has ten or more counts. The chain employs TRBV12-3 or TRBV12-4 and TRBJ1-2; D perhaps matches TRBD1 (5 bases). Trimming stripped 5 bases from V and 9 bases from J, with 13 bases between. The length of the CDR3 is 12 residues. CDR3 in amino acids: CASSPTGHRYTF. The CDR3 region has the DNA TGTGCCAGCAGTCCGACTGGACATCGCTACACCTTC.

This clonotype came up many times. The CDR3 here is CATSSARGFGQYF. The CDR3 DNA follows: TGTGCCACCAGCAGTGCAAGGGGGTTCGGGCAGTACTTC. The genes are TRBV15 and TRBJ2-7, with a possible D match to TRBD1 (6 bases). There are 13 residues in the CDR3. The germline CDR1 and CDR2 sequences are LNHNV and YYDKDF (reference sequence). V lost 3 bases to trimming and J lost 9 bases, with 15 bases between them.

V gene TRBV30 combines with J gene TRBJ1-5; the D is unclear. CDR1 GTSNPN and CDR2 SVGIG come from the germline V gene (reference sequence). This CDR3 is built from 12 residues. V was shortened by 3 bases and J by 6 bases, with 9 bases between the two germline ends. Here the CDR3 reads CAWRREGQPQHF. DNA for the CDR3: TGTGCCTGGAGGCGCGAAGGTCAGCCCCAGCATTTT.

This clonotype appeared many times. The V and J genes are TRBV20-1 and TRBJ2-1; 8 bases match TRBD2. This CDR3 region has 16 residues. V lost 0 bases and J lost 7; bases outside the gene matches: 11. Germline CDR1 and CDR2: DFQATT and SNEGSKA (reference sequence). The DNA of the CDR3 is TGCAGTGCTAGAGATCTGGTAGCGGGACCCCAGAATGAGCAGTTCTTC. It specifies CSARDLVAGPQNEQFF.